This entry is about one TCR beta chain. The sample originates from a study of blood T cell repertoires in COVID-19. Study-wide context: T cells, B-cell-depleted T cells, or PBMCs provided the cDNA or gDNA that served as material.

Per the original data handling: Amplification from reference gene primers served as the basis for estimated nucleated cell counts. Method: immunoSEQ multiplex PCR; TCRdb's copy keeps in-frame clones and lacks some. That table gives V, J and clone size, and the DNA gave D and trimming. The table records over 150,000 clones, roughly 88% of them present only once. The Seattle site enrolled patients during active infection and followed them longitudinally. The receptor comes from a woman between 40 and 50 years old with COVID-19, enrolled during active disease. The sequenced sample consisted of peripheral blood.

For the CDR3, the DNA is TGTGCCAGCAGTTACGCTCGAGCGGGAGTGCGCGAGCAGTACTTC. Protein: CASSYARAGVREQYF. The V call is TRBV6-2 or TRBV6-3, the J call TRBJ2-7; 8 bases agree with TRBD2. CDR3 size: 15 residues. With 2 bases clipped from V and 6 bases from J, the junction kept 9 bases outside the gene matches. CDR1 is MNHEY, CDR2 SVGEGT, per germline.